A single sample gave rise to the 11 T cell receptor beta chains below, sequenced in a study of T cell responses to AZD1222 COVID-19 vaccine. Here immunoSEQ multiplex PCR was the method, and the copy in TCRdb shows in-frame clones only, minus some. The sample lists fewer than 200,000 clones, roughly nine tenths seen once, with approximately 1.6% in the top ten. Specimen: peripheral blood, collected 28 days after the second AZD1222 dose. The receptors stem from an adult who received the AZD1222 COVID-19 vaccine.

V gene TRBV18 combines with J gene TRBJ2-2, with 10 bases aligning to TRBD1. The V and J ends lost 1 base and 4 bases, in that order; junction bases with no gene match: 9. The CDR3 spans 18 residues. CDR1 is KGHSH and CDR2 is LQKENI in the germline V gene. In nucleotides, the CDR3 is TGTGCCAGCTCACCACAAGGGGCCGGGACAGGGGCCACCGGGGAGCTGTTTTTT. Translation: CASSPQGAGTGATGELFF.

The rearrangement joins TRBV29-1 to TRBJ2-7; the match to TRBD1 covers 10 bases. This CDR3 has 14 amino acids. After removal of 0 bases from V and 9 bases from J, the junction contained 8 bases not matched to a gene. Germline CDR1 is SQVTM and CDR2 is ANQGSEA. CDR3 amino acids: CSVEDVGTGVRQYF. DNA of the CDR3: TGCAGCGTTGAAGATGTAGGGACAGGGGTACGGCAGTACTTC.

This chain links TRBV2 with TRBJ1-1, with D possibly TRBD1 on 6 matching bases. V lost 7 bases to trimming and J lost 0 bases, with 15 bases between them. Germline CDR1 SNHLY, CDR2 FYNNEI. The CDR3 is 15 amino acids. CDR3 sequence (DNA): TGTGCCAGCATCAACAGGGCTTCCATGAACACTGAAGCTTTCTTT. Encoded protein: CASINRASMNTEAFF.

The rearrangement links TRBV12-5 to TRBJ1-1; the match to TRBD1 covers 7 bases. Germline values: CDR1 LGHNT, CDR2 FRNRAP. Trimming took 6 bases from V and 5 from J; bases not matched to a gene: 6. This CDR3 comprises 13 residues. The CDR3 loop is CASGQGVRTEAFF. Written as DNA, the CDR3 is TGTGCTAGTGGCCAGGGGGTTCGGACTGAAGCTTTCTTT.

This chain uses TRBV24-1 with TRBJ2-3; D might be TRBD1 (5 bases). The length of the CDR3 is 13 residues. CDR1 and CDR2 (germline): KGHDR, SFDVKD. Deletions cut 4 bases from V and 6 bases from J, with 10 bases between. The chain's CDR3 is CATSDPGSDTQYF. In nucleotides, the CDR3 is TGTGCCACCAGTGACCCAGGGTCCGATACGCAGTATTTT.

This chain joins TRBV11-2 and TRBJ2-2; no clear D gene. In germline, CDR1 is SGHAT, CDR2 FQNNGV. The CDR3 extends over 15 amino acids. Trimming shortened V by 5 bases and J by 4 bases, and 14 bases separated the two germline ends. The CDR3 DNA is TGTGCCAGCAGCAACGAAGGGTCCTCCACCGGGGAGCTGTTTTTT. Translated: CASSNEGSSTGELFF.

Comments on this clone: This sample also contains other DNA sequences that code for the same CDR3. The CDR3 bases are TGCAGCGTTGTTCAGGGAAACACTGAAGCTTTCTTT. This sequence encodes CSVVQGNTEAFF. The rearrangement joins TRBV29-1 to TRBJ1-1; perhaps TRBD1 as D (5 bases). Germline CDR1 is SQVTM and CDR2 is ANQGSEA. V was clipped by 4 bases and J by 2 bases, with 8 bases between them. This CDR3 has 12 residues.

The rearrangement uses TRBV2 and TRBJ2-1; TRBD2 matches at 9 bases. CDR3 length: 15 residues. V lost 6 bases, J lost 6 bases, and 9 bases stayed unmatched. Germline loops: CDR1 SNHLY, CDR2 FYNNEI. CDR3 loop: CASRTSGWGGNEQFF. The DNA for the CDR3 is TGTGCCAGCAGAACTAGCGGGTGGGGAGGCAATGAGCAGTTCTTC.

The chain couples TRBV9 to TRBJ1-1; TRBD1 aligns across 10 bases. Per the germline V gene, CDR1 is SGDLS and CDR2 is YYNGEE. The J segment lost 5 bases and the V segment lost 5 bases, leaving 9 bases of the junction unmatched. This CDR3 is built from 15 residues. The chain's CDR3 is CASRALGQGETEAFF. The CDR3 DNA sequence: TGTGCCAGCAGGGCCCTTGGACAGGGGGAAACTGAAGCTTTCTTT. Supplemented by reference TRBV9 and TRBJ1-1, the full variable domain reads DSGVTQTPKHLITATGQRVTLRCSPRSGDLSVYWYQQSLDQGLQFLIQYYNGEERAKGNILERFSAQQFPDLHSELNLSSLELGDSALYFCASRALGQGETEAFFGQGTRLTVV.

The J gene is TRBJ1-1, the V gene TRBV18, with TRBD1 identical over 7 bases. This CDR3 comprises 17 residues. With V trimmed by 0 bases and J by 0 bases, 7 bases remained unmatched. Germline V gives CDR1 KGHSH, CDR2 LQKENI. The CDR3 spells CASSPPGQENMNTEAFF. CDR3 DNA: TGTGCCAGCTCACCACCCGGACAGGAGAACATGAACACTGAAGCTTTCTTT. The full variable domain, with the rest looked up from reference TRBV18 and TRBJ1-1, is NAGVMQNPRHLVRRRGQEARLRCSPMKGHSHVYWYRQLPEEGLKFMVYLQKENIIDESGMPKERFSAEFPKEGPSILRIQQVVRGDSAAYFCASSPPGQENMNTEAFFGQGTRLTVV.

V gene TRBV27 combines with J gene TRBJ2-1; unclear D gene. Germline CDR1 reads MNHEY; CDR2 reads SMNVEV (reference sequence). The length of the CDR3 is 12 residues. V was trimmed by 7 bases and J by 4 bases, leaving 8 bases between them. The CDR3 coding sequence is TGTGCCAGCACGAACTGGTACAATGAGCAGTTCTTC. Its protein is CASTNWYNEQFF.